This T cell receptor beta chain stems from a study of blood T cell repertoires in COVID-19. Those who participated ranged in age from roughly 18 to 100 years and resided in about two dozen US areas. Participant reports of clinical history set cohort assignment. Recovered participants had two consecutive negative NP/OP PCR tests, healthcare professional clearance, or symptom resolution. This CDR3 has 13 residues. V gave up 8 bases and J gave up 4 bases, with 14 bases separating them. Germline assignment: CDR1 SGHAT and CDR2 FQNNGV. This table comes from immunoSEQ multiplex PCR, and its TCRdb copy is limited to in-frame clones, with some not included. Of around 500,000 clones listed, roughly nine tenths are singletons.

This chain joins TRBV11-2 and TRBJ1-2; a possible D gene is TRBD1 (6 bases). The origin of this receptor is an older woman who had recovered from COVID-19. Sequencing was performed on PBMCs or T cells enriched from blood (not recorded which). In nucleotides, the CDR3 is TGTGCCAGCGAAGGGACACCCCTCTATGGCTACACCTTC. It encodes CASEGTPLYGYTF.